The 15 T cell receptor beta chains below all came from one sample that was sequenced in a study of blood T cells in healthy people across ages. The second PCR ran about 7 to 12 cycles with a sample-barcoded 5' primer and J-beta primers. A single record per CDR3 protein comes from TCRdb applying MiXCR to the 5' RACE reads. The table has about 1.5 million distinct CDR3 sequences, about 42% seen once; the top ten hold just over 4%. Sequencing was performed on blood. The receptors were gathered from a woman younger than 30 in good health.

V usage is TRBV21-1 and J usage is TRBJ2-4; the tabulated D call, TRBD2, remains unverified against the DNA. TRBV21-1 corresponds to a pseudogene. The CDR3 is made up of 18 amino acids. DNA of the CDR3: TGTGCCAGTAGCAAAAAGAACCCGGGAGGGACGGCCAAAAACATTCAGTACTTC. This translates into CASSKKNPGGTAKNIQYF.

This clonotype showed up just a few times. The J gene is TRBJ2-5, the V gene TRBV25-1; no definite D call. V was shortened by 1 base and J by 2 bases, with 8 bases between the two germline ends. Germline lookup yields CDR1 MGHDK and CDR2 SYGVNS. CDR3 length: 14 residues. CDR3 protein: CASSEWVGQETQYF. DNA of the CDR3: TGTGCCAGCAGTGAATGGGTGGGGCAAGAGACCCAGTACTTC.

V usage is TRBV6-5 and J usage is TRBJ2-1; 8 bases are a match to TRBD2. Trimming at V came to 7 bases and at J to 2 bases, leaving 10 bases not matched to a gene. The CDR3 has 16 residues. Germline V CDR1 and CDR2: MNHEY, SVGAGI. Here the CDR3 reads CASMETSANPYNEQFF. In nucleotides, the CDR3 is TGTGCCAGCATGGAGACTAGCGCAAACCCCTACAATGAGCAGTTCTTC.

A note on this clonotype: The junction does not match germline at one end; this may be a read error. CDR3 residues: CVSSGYVTGGSYGYTF. The CDR3 coding sequence is TGCGTCAGCAGCGGGTACGTGACAGGGGGCAGCTATGGCTACACCTTC. The gene calls are TRBV10-2 and TRBJ1-2; 10 bases align to TRBD1. The CDR3 is 16 amino acids. Per germline, CDR1 WSHSY and CDR2 SAAADI.

The sample holds one count of this clonotype. The DNA for the CDR3 is TGTGCCAGCAGCCGGGATCTCACGGGAGGGTCTTCAGGGACCCAGTACTTC. Protein product: CASSRDLTGGSSGTQYF. This rearrangement joins TRBV28 to TRBJ2-5, with 8 bases lining up with TRBD2. The junction had 19 bases not matched to a gene; V was cut back by 6 bases and J by 7 bases. CDR1 MDHEN and CDR2 SYDVKM come from the germline V gene. This CDR3 contains 17 residues.

This clonotype was detected only a few times. This chain uses TRBV12-3 or TRBV12-4 with TRBJ2-6; 7 bases align to TRBD1. This CDR3 comprises 14 residues. The trim removed 5 bases at V and 3 bases at J, leaving 1 base unmatched. The chain's CDR3 is CASSDRDGANVLTF. Written as DNA, the CDR3 is TGTGCCAGCAGTGACAGGGATGGGGCCAACGTCCTGACTTTC.

The table lists this clonotype with a few counts. J is TRBJ2-7 and V is TRBV29-1; a possible D gene is TRBD2 (6 bases). Germline V gives CDR1 SQVTM, CDR2 ANQGSEA. The ends were cut back, 6 bases at V and 2 bases at J, with 11 bases in the middle. The CDR3 has 12 amino acids. As DNA, the CDR3 is TGCAGCGTACTCGGGACTCCCTACGAGCAGTACTTC. As protein: CSVLGTPYEQYF.

The chain employs TRBV21-1 and TRBJ1-1. TRBV21-1 is tagged as a pseudogene. The CDR3 runs 16 residues. The CDR3 region is CASSKPKGVPGLRAFF. CDR3 DNA sequence: TGTGCCAGCAGCAAACCGAAGGGGGTCCCGGGCCTCAGGGCTTTCTTT.

The chain links TRBV6-6 to TRBJ1-2; no firm D call. CDR1 is MNHNY, CDR2 SVGAGI, per germline (reference sequence). This CDR3 region has 16 residues. Trimming left V 6 bases short and J 2 bases short, with 19 bases between. CDR3 protein: CASSPAGNPGNYGYTF. The CDR3, as DNA: TGTGCCAGCAGCCCAGCGGGGAACCCTGGAAACTATGGCTACACCTTC.

This clonotype was found a few times. The genes are TRBV7-2 and TRBJ2-7; no definite D call. Germline values: CDR1 SGHTA, CDR2 FQGNSA. The CDR3 runs 15 residues. V lost 4 bases and J lost 2, with 15 bases in between. The CDR3 here is CASSYQWTRPYEQYF. The CDR3 DNA reads as TGTGCCAGCAGCTACCAATGGACCCGACCCTACGAGCAGTACTTC.

V usage is TRBV7-2 and J usage is TRBJ1-1, with TRBD1 identical over 10 bases. In germline, CDR1 is SGHTA, CDR2 FQGNSA. J gave up 6 bases and V 3 bases, and 7 bases lay outside the gene matches. The CDR3 loop spans 15 amino acids. The CDR3 DNA is TGTGCCAGCAGCTTCTTCGACAGGGGGCGGGCTGAAGCTTTCTTT. Residues: CASSFFDRGRAEAFF. Variable domain in full (rest from reference TRBV7-2 and TRBJ1-1): GAGVSQSPSNKVTEKGKDVELRCDPISGHTALYWYRQSLGQGLEFLIYFQGNSAPDKSGLPSDRFSAERTGGSVSTLTIQRTQQEDSAVYLCASSFFDRGRAEAFFGQGTRLTVV.

A word on this clonotype: A junction end diverges from the germline sequence, so it may reflect a read error. CDR3 sequence reads: CATSARDRGNNEQFF. As DNA, the CDR3 is TGTGCCACCAGTGCCCGGGACAGGGGAAACAATGAGCAGTTCTTC. The chain carries TRBV6-1 and TRBJ2-1; TRBD1 agrees at 10 bases. Germline assignment: CDR1 MNHNS and CDR2 SASEGT. This CDR3 spans 15 amino acids.

The chain links TRBV7-9 to TRBJ2-1, with D possibly TRBD1 on 5 matching bases. V lost 0 bases to trimming and J lost 10 bases, with 10 bases between them. The CDR3 length is 13 residues. Germline-derived CDR1 and CDR2 are SEHNR and FQNEAQ (reference sequence). The DNA for the CDR3 is TGTGCCAGCAGCTTAGCCCAGGGAAACGAGCAGTTCTTC. This translates into CASSLAQGNEQFF.

This clonotype was observed a few times. This sequence joins TRBV6-5 and TRBJ2-6; D is uncertain. The V gene's germline CDR1 is MNHEY and CDR2 SVGAGI. Trimming took 6 bases from V and 2 from J, leaving 8 bases between them. The CDR3 consists of 14 residues. CDR3 bases: TGTGCCAGCAGGGTTATAGCTGGGGCCAACGTCCTGACTTTC. This encodes CASRVIAGANVLTF.

This clonotype turned up a few times. CDR3 region: CASSFDGGAWGYTF. Here the CDR3 DNA reads TGTGCCAGCAGTTTTGACGGGGGCGCTTGGGGCTACACCTTC. The V gene is TRBV12-3 or TRBV12-4, the J gene TRBJ1-2; D might be TRBD1 (6 bases). This CDR3 has 14 amino acids. Trimming shortened V by 3 bases and J by 8 bases, and 16 bases separated the two germline ends.